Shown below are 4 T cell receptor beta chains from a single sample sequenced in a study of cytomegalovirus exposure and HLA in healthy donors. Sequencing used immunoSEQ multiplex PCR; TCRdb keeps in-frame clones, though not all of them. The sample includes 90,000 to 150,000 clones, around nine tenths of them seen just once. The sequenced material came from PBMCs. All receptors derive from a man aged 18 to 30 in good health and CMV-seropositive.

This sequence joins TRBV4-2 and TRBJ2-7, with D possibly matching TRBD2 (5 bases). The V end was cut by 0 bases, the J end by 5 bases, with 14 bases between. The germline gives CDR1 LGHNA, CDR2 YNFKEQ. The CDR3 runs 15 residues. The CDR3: CASSQDSARPDEQYF. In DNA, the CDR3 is TGTGCCAGCAGCCAAGATAGCGCCCGGCCGGACGAGCAGTACTTC.

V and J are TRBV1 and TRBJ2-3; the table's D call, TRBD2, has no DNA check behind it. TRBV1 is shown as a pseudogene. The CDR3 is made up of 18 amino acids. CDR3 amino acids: CTSSQEGGATGGEDTQYF. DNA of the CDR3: TGCACCAGCAGCCAAGAGGGCGGTGCAACTGGAGGAGAAGATACGCAGTATTTT.

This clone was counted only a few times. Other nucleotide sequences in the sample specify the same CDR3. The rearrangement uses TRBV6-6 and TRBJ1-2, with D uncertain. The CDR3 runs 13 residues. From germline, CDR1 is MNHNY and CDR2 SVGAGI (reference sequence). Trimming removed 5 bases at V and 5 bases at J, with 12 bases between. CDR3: CASSGGSLYGYTF. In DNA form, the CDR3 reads TGTGCCAGCAGTGGAGGGAGTTTGTATGGCTACACCTTC.

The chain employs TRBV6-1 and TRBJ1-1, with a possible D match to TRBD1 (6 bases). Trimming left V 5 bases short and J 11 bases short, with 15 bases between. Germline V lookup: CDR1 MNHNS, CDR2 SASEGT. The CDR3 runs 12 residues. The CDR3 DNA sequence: TGTGCCAGCAGTCATGGACAGCGATGGGCTTTCTTT. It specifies CASSHGQRWAFF.